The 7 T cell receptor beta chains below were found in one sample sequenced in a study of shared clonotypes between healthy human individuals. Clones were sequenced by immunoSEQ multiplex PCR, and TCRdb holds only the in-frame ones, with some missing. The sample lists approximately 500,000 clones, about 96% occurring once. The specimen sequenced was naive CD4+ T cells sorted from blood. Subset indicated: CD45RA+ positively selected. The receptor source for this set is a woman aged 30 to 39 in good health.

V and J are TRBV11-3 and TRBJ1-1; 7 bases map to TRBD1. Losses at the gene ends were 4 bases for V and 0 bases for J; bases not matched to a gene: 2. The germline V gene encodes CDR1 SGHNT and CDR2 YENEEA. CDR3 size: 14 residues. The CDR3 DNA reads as TGTGCCAGCAGCTCGGGACAGTTGAACACTGAAGCTTTCTTT. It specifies CASSSGQLNTEAFF.

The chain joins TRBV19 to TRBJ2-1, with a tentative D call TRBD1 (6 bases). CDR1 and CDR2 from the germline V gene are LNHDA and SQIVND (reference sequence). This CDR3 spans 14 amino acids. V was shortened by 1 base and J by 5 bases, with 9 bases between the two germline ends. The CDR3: CASSIGAGDNEQFF. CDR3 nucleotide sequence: TGTGCCAGTAGTATAGGGGCAGGGGACAATGAGCAGTTCTTC.

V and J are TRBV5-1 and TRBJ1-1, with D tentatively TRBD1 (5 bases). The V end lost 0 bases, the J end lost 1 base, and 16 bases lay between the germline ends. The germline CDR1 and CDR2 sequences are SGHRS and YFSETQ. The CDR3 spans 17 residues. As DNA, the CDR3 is TGCGCCAGCAGCTTGGGCCTGGTTGGGACTAAGAACACTGAAGCTTTCTTT. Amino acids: CASSLGLVGTKNTEAFF. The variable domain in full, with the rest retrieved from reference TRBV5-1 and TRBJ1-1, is KAGVTQTPRYLIKTRGQQVTLSCSPISGHRSVSWYQQTPGQGLQFLFEYFSETQRNKGNFPGRFSGRQFSNSRSEMNVSTLELGDSALYLCASSLGLVGTKNTEAFFGQGTRLTVV.

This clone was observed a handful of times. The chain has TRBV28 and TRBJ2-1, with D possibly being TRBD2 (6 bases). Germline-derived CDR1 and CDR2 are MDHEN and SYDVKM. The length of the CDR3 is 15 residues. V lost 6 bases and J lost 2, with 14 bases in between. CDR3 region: CASSPKRAPYNEQFF. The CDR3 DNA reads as TGTGCCAGCAGCCCTAAGCGGGCTCCCTACAATGAGCAGTTCTTC.

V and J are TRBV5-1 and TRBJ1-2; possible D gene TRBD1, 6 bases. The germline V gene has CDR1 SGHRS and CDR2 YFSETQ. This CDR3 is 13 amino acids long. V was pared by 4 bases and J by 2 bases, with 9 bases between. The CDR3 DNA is TGCGCCAGCAGCGAGCAGGGGAACTATGGCTACACCTTC. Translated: CASSEQGNYGYTF.

The CDR3 loop is CASSEEMGLAGTDEQFF. In DNA, the CDR3 is TGCGCCAGCAGTGAGGAAATGGGACTAGCGGGAACGGATGAGCAGTTCTTC. The chain is built from TRBV10-1 and TRBJ2-1, with 13 bases aligning to TRBD2. Per the germline V gene, CDR1 is WNHNN and CDR2 is SYGVQD (reference sequence). The CDR3 runs to 17 residues. V gave up 2 bases and J gave up 8 bases; unmatched junction bases: 9.

The CDR3 region has the DNA TGTGCCAGCAGCCCACGGACAGCAGATGGCTACACCTTC. Translating gives CASSPRTADGYTF. The chain carries TRBV14 and TRBJ1-2, with D maybe TRBD1 (6 bases). V was trimmed by 4 bases and J by 6 bases, leaving 12 bases between them. Germline assignment: CDR1 SGHDN and CDR2 FVKESK. The CDR3 spans 13 residues.